The T cell receptor (beta chain) described here comes from a study of blood T cell repertoires in COVID-19. Some clones are missing from TCRdb's copy, which holds only in-frame ones; the method was immunoSEQ multiplex PCR. The repertoire holds roughly 160,000 clones, with roughly 93% as singletons. The CDR3 has 13 residues. The germline V gene encodes CDR1 SGDLS and CDR2 YYNGEE. The V gene end was trimmed by 10 bases and the J gene end by 6 bases; junction bases not matched to a gene: 8. The sample comprised peripheral blood. This clonotype was sampled from a man between 18 and 35 years old with COVID-19, enrolled during active disease. V is TRBV9 and J is TRBJ2-3; 10 bases agree with TRBD2. The CDR3, as DNA: TGTGCCTCTAGTACTAGCGGGATGGATACGCAGTATTTT. Translated, it gives CASSTSGMDTQYF.